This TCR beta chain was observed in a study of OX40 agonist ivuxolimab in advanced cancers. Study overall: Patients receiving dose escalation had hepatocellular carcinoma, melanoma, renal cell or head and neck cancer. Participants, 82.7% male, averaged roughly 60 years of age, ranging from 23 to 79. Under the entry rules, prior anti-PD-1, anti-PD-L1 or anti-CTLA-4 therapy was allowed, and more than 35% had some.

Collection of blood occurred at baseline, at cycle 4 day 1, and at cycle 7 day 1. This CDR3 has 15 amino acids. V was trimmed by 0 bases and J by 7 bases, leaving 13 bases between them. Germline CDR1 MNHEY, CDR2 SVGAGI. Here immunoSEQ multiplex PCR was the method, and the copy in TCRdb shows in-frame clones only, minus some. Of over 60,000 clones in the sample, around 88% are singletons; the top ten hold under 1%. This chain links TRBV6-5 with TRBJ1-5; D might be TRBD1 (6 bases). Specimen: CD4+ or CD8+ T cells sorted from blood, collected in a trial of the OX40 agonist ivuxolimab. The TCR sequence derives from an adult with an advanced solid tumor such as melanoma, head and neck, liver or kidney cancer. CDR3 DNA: TGTGCCAGCAGTTACTCGATGGGGGCAGGACAGCCCCAGCATTTT. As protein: CASSYSMGAGQPQHF.